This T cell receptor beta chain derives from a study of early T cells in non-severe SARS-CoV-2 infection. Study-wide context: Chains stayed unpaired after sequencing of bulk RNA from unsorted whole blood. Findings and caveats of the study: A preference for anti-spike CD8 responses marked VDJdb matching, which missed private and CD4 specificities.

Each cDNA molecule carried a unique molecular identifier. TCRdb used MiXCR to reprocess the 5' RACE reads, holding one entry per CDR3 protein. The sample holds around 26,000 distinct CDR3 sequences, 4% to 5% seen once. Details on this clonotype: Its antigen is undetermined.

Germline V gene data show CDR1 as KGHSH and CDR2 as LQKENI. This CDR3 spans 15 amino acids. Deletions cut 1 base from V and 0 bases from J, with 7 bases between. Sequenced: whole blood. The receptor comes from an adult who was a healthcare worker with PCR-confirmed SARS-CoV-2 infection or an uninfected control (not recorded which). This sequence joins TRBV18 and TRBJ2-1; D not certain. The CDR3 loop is CASSPLVSSYNEQFF. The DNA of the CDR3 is TGTGCCAGCTCACCACTAGTTAGCTCCTACAATGAGCAGTTCTTC.